This is a list of T cell receptor beta chains from one sample in a study of immune characterization of retroperitoneal liposarcoma. TCRdb analysed the PCR reads with MiXCR anew, one entry per CDR3 protein. This table holds roughly 9,700 distinct CDR3 sequences, about a quarter found once. The sequencing sample was made of tumor tissue. These receptors originate from a female donor with retroperitoneal liposarcoma. The CDR3 runs from the conserved cysteine through the conserved F or W. Fields, in order: D gene, J gene, clone size, V gene, CDR3 protein, CDR3 DNA. D genes are given only for firm matches. Clone sizes are given selectively: once, few, many, or a class where the clone is expanded.

>NA|TRBJ2-1|NA|TRBV11-3
CASSPGLFVETQFF
TGTGCCAGCAGCCCGGGACTGTTCGTAGAGACCCAGTTCTTC
>TRBD1|TRBJ2-7|NA|TRBV5-3
CASSLRTGLTYEQYF
TGTGCCAGCAGCTTACGGACAGGGCTTACCTACGAGCAGTACTTC
>TRBD1|TRBJ2-1|few|TRBV7-6
CASSFSIGGENDEQFF
TGTGCCAGCAGCTTCTCTATAGGGGGCGAGAACGATGAGCAGTTCTTC
>NA|TRBJ2-5|NA|TRBV11-3
CASSLGGSNNEQYF
TGTGCCAGCTCCCTTGGCGGGTCTAACAATGAGCAGTACTTC
>NA|TRBJ2-3|few|TRBV10-1
CASSESTSSRTDTQYF
TGCGCCAGCAGTGAGTCTACTAGCAGCCGCACAGATACGCAGTATTTT
>TRBD1|TRBJ2-7|NA|TRBV7-2
CASSFRQGAYEQYF
TGTGCCAGCAGCTTCAGACAGGGGGCTTACGAGCAGTACTTC
>TRBD2|TRBJ2-1|many|TRBV6-9
CASSYPPRGGSSYNEQFF
TGTGCCAGCAGTTATCCACCAAGGGGCGGGAGTTCCTACAATGAGCAGTTCTTC
>NA|TRBJ1-4|few|TRBV6-1
CASSEGGIVVELFF
TGTGCCAGCAGTGAAGGGGGGATAGTAGTGGAACTGTTTTTT
>TRBD1|TRBJ2-3|many|TRBV6-1
CASRRQGWDTQYF
TGTGCCAGCAGGAGACAGGGCTGGGATACGCAGTATTTT
>NA|TRBJ2-2|medium-sized|TRBV6-1
CASSYTASTGELFF
TGTGCCAGCAGTTATACCGCGTCCACCGGGGAGCTGTTTTTT
>TRBD1|TRBJ2-1|few|TRBV6-1
CATKRGQVPSDEQFF
TGTGCCACAAAAAGGGGACAGGTCCCCTCGGATGAGCAGTTCTTC
>TRBD2|TRBJ2-3|medium-sized|TRBV7-6
CASSSTSGGNTDTQYF
TGTGCCAGCAGCTCGACTAGCGGGGGGAATACAGATACGCAGTATTTT
>NA|TRBJ1-5|few|TRBV6-1
CASTRGASNQPQHF
TGTGCCAGCACCAGGGGTGCGAGCAATCAGCCCCAGCATTTT
>NA|TRBJ2-1|many|TRBV6-1
CASSALGVQETQFF
TGTGCCAGCAGCGCTCTTGGAGTCCAAGAGACCCAGTTCTTC
>NA|TRBJ2-7|medium-sized|TRBV7-2
CASSLDGGAYNEQYF
TGTGCCAGCAGCTTAGATGGCGGGGCCTACAATGAGCAGTACTTC
>NA|TRBJ2-1|many|TRBV7-6
CASSTPARLEQFF
TGTGCCAGCAGCACCCCGGCCCGCCTCGAGCAGTTCTTC
>NA|TRBJ2-6|NA|TRBV6-1
CASSDGGISGANVLTF
TGTGCCAGCAGTGATGGGGGGATAAGCGGGGCCAACGTCCTGACTTTC
>NA|TRBJ2-1|NA|TRBV6-1
CASSEGVSPAKQFF
TGTGCCAGCAGTGAAGGAGTTTCGCCCGCTAAGCAGTTCTTC
>TRBD2|TRBJ2-1|NA|TRBV27
CASSSGGVWDEQFF
TGTGCCAGCAGCTCCGGGGGGGTCTGGGATGAGCAGTTCTTC
>NA|TRBJ2-1|NA|TRBV27
CASSFRGNEQFF
TGTGCCAGCAGTTTTCGGGGCAATGAGCAGTTCTTC
>NA|TRBJ2-1|NA|TRBV6-6
CASSYTSPGPYEQFF
TGTGCCAGCAGTTACACGTCCCCGGGACCCTATGAGCAGTTCTTC
>TRBD2|TRBJ2-1|large|TRBV6-1
CASSRLAGNNEQFF
TGTGCCAGCAGTAGACTAGCGGGGAACAATGAGCAGTTCTTC
>NA|TRBJ2-5|many|TRBV12-3/TRBV12-4
CASSLAGAHNEQYF
TGTGCCAGCAGTTTAGCGGGGGCCCATAATGAGCAGTACTTC
>NA|TRBJ2-1|NA|TRBV12-3/TRBV12-4
CASSLEVGQTQFF
TGTGCCAGCAGTCTGGAGGTAGGGCAGACCCAGTTCTTC
>TRBD2|TRBJ2-1|NA|TRBV7-2
CASSLGGSGGRGGTQFF
TGTGCCAGCAGCTTAGGGGGTAGCGGGGGGAGGGGAGGGACCCAGTTCTTC
>TRBD1|TRBJ1-5|NA|TRBV7-2
CASSPDRVQPQHF
TGTGCCAGCAGCCCCGACAGGGTACAGCCCCAGCATTTT
>NA|TRBJ2-4|NA|TRBV7-3
CASSPTGTKGEQYF
TGTGCCAGCAGCCCAACGGGGACCAAAGGTGAGCAGTACTTC
>NA|TRBJ1-2|NA|TRBV6-1
CASSQLSYGYTF
TGTGCCAGCAGTCAACTTTCCTATGGCTACACCTTC
>TRBD2|TRBJ2-2|many|TRBV11-2
CASSPRTRHGELFF
TGTGCCAGCAGCCCAAGGACTAGACACGGGGAGCTGTTTTTT
>TRBD1|TRBJ2-3|medium-sized|TRBV7-6
CASSFGDRGPTDTQYF
TGTGCCAGCAGCTTCGGAGACAGGGGGCCCACAGATACGCAGTATTTT
>NA|TRBJ2-1|medium-sized|TRBV6-1
CASSGTRGPYEQFF
TGTGCCAGCAGCGGTACTAGAGGACCCTACGAGCAGTTCTTC
>NA|TRBJ2-2|medium-sized|TRBV7-6
CASSAGQTGELFF
TGTGCCAGCAGCGCGGGTCAGACCGGGGAGCTGTTTTTT
>NA|TRBJ2-6|medium-sized|TRBV6-1
CASSEEGRAGANVLTF
TGTGCCAGCAGTGAAGAGGGTAGGGCTGGGGCCAACGTCCTGACTTTC
>NA|TRBJ2-4|NA|TRBV6-6
CASSSLYNEQYF
TGTGCCAGCAGTTCTCTCTACAATGAGCAGTACTTC
>TRBD2|TRBJ2-5|NA|TRBV4-1
CASSQDRASGGASHEQYF
TGCGCCAGCAGCCAAGATCGGGCTAGCGGGGGGGCCTCACATGAGCAGTACTTC
>NA|TRBJ1-5|NA|TRBV6-1
CASRKPGTPGDNQPQHF
TGTGCCAGCAGAAAACCGGGCACCCCCGGGGACAATCAGCCCCAGCATTTT
>TRBD1|TRBJ2-3|many|TRBV6-1
CASSEYYSPGTGFADTQYF
TGTGCCAGCAGTGAATATTATTCCCCCGGGACAGGGTTTGCGGATACGCAGTATTTT
>TRBD2|TRBJ2-7|NA|TRBV6-1
CASRDLAGGLYNEQYF
TGTGCCAGCAGAGATCTAGCGGGAGGCCTCTACAATGAGCAGTACTTC
>TRBD1|TRBJ2-5|few|TRBV24-1
CATSDPQDRERETQYF
TGTGCCACCAGTGACCCCCAAGACAGGGAACGAGAGACCCAGTACTTC
>TRBD2|TRBJ2-3|NA|TRBV7-8
CASSLSSGRATDTQYF
TGTGCCAGCAGCTTGTCTAGCGGGAGGGCCACAGATACGCAGTATTTT
>TRBD2|TRBJ2-3|NA|TRBV7-2
CASSSIIAGDARTDTQYF
TGTGCCAGCAGCTCTATAATAGCGGGAGACGCCAGGACAGATACGCAGTATTTT
>TRBD2|TRBJ2-7|NA|TRBV4-1
CASREVSGGYEQYF
TGCGCCAGCAGGGAGGTTAGCGGGGGCTACGAGCAGTACTTC
>TRBD2|TRBJ2-7|few|TRBV27
CASSSSGRANPYEQYF
TGTGCCAGCAGTTCTAGCGGGAGGGCCAACCCCTACGAGCAGTACTTC
>TRBD1|TRBJ2-6|NA|TRBV6-1
CASSGNRGPGANVLTF
TGTGCCAGCAGTGGGAACAGGGGGCCTGGGGCCAACGTCCTGACTTTC
>NA|TRBJ1-2|NA|TRBV6-1
CASSLTETGGYTF
TGTGCCAGCAGTTTGACAGAAACCGGTGGCTACACCTTC